What follows describes a single T cell receptor (beta chain). What it binds is not known. Other DNA variants within this sample encode the same CDR3. Germline CDR1 is MDHEN and CDR2 is SYDVKM. The V and J ends lost 6 bases and 7 bases respectively, with 15 bases between them. The CDR3 length is 13 residues. This sample was taken from a study of shared clonotypes between healthy human individuals. Study-wide points: Among non-shared clonotypes, generation probabilities were lower than among those shared by all four donors. Sequencing depth was a factor that was expected to affect clonotype sharing among donors.

The study ran the assay at deep level. Profiled with immunoSEQ multiplex PCR; TCRdb holds only in-frame clones, not every one. The repertoire includes 2 million to 2.5 million clones, 93% of them detected once, and approximately 0.4% sits in the top ten. All donors were healthy HIV-negative adults lacking recent acute infections or vaccinations. V and J are TRBV28 and TRBJ1-1, with a weak D call TRBD1 (6 bases). The TCR was taken from a man between 18 and 29 years old in good health. Some clones in this sample may be carry-over from other donors' samples. The material sequenced was naive CD4+ T cells from PBMCs. The subset denotes: CD45RA+ positively selected. The CDR3 region is CASSLPGHLEAFF. CDR3 coding DNA: TGTGCCAGCAGCTTACCGGGACACCTTGAAGCTTTCTTT.